This TCR beta chain originates from a study of cytomegalovirus exposure and HLA in healthy donors (dated by TCRdb to the late 2010s). Regarding the study in general: According to an earlier analysis of 550 to 700 of the donors, some 180 million T cells yielded roughly 110 million unique TCR beta sequences and about 300 Gb of sequence data. About 280 gigabases of sequencing data and roughly 81 million unique TCR sequences made up an early release that covered fewer than 650 HLA-typed donors. Alongside the repertoire data, information on donor age, sex, ethnicity and CMV serostatus was compiled. Typing coverage varied by locus: roughly 629-630 donors for A, B, C, DRB1 and DQB1; more than 500 for DQA1; over 600 for DPA1; around 450 for DPB1. A later analysis re-analyzed previously published TCR beta repertoires from roughly 630 donors and added high-resolution HLA genotyping to study TCR occurrence patterns. Using immunosequencing, the study profiled T cell repertoires from 666 subjects and related those repertoires to cytomegalovirus serostatus. Because of strong linkage in the cohort, a few DR-DQ haplotypes were treated as single units for association and clustering. The study was designed to test whether signatures of past pathogen exposure could be identified by cataloging public T cell receptors. Among the 398 genotyped donors, around 81% belonged to the genetic ancestry cluster associated with self-reported Caucasian donors. In a later genetic analysis, genome-wide SNP genotypes for about 65% of the roughly 670 donors were used, and that subset was treated as a discovery cohort. Class I and class II HLA loci were covered by the typing at four-digit resolution. Rather than using new phenotypic data, the later analysis identified candidate immune exposures from TCR beta sequences and from how often those sequences occurred across donors. To decide whether each TCR beta V gene segment behaved as functional or pseudogenic, an earlier analysis of some 600 of the donors relied on high-throughput TCR beta sequencing. To predict cytomegalovirus infection status, the study brought together high-throughput TCR immunosequencing, statistical association of individual TCRs with disease status, and machine learning. Every repertoire in the discovery cohort had been generated on one and the same sequencing platform. Among around 400 genotyped donors of the cohort, an average of around 220,000 unique TCR beta nucleotide sequences was sequenced per donor, of which 15% to 20% were non-productive. In addition to the first cohort of about 650 subjects, a separate validation cohort of 130 or so different subjects was used.

Here is what the overall study found, with its caveats: In a later analysis, HLA-associated TCR beta chains showed more clonal expansion and lower generation probabilities than non-associated chains that were equally common. In a later genetic analysis, a missense DCLRE1C variant was associated with V-gene and J-gene trimming of TCR beta chains, and the association was replicated in an independent cohort. Presence/absence analyses assumed roughly uniform sequencing depth across donors, an assumption that may not hold. Because counts were too low, roughly 18 rarely observed V segments, including chromosome 9 orphons, were left out of the earlier analysis of about 500 of the donors. Strong co-occurrence of HLA alleles, especially DR and DQ, made assigning TCR associations to individual alleles difficult. In a later analysis, about 17,000 TCR beta sequences were associated with specific HLA alleles at a false discovery rate of 0.05. A further reported finding was that TCR beta sequences accurately predicted the HLA-A and HLA-B alleles for most subjects in the first cohort. It was suggested by the authors that the approach could potentially be generalized to other disease states and immunological phenotypes. Across donors, most TCR sequences were observed very rarely, whereas some public TCRs were present in many individuals. Correlated functional status among segregating V segments might be attributable to linkage disequilibrium, but an unknown experimental factor could not be ruled out. In an earlier analysis of approximately 600 of the donors, most TCR beta V segments were observed in productive rearrangements about 90% or about 30% of the time, broadly matching IMGT annotations. The classifier was reported to diagnose cytomegalovirus status with high specificity and sensitivity in both the original and validation cohorts. In vitro tests confirmed that three of the cytomegalovirus-associated TCR beta chains recognize cytomegalovirus antigens. Some IMGT-functional V segments, including TRBV6-2 and TRBV6-3, could not be distinguished by the 87-base-pair reads and were therefore excluded. Most CMV-associated TCR beta chains appeared to be HLA-restricted in a later analysis, and the HLA associations seemed to be driven largely by CMV exposure. Compared with the roughly 670-donor mean, donors in an Asian-associated ancestry cluster had fewer N-insertions in productive TCRs, according to a later genetic analysis. In a later analysis, TCR association rates were found to vary across HLA loci, with the most associated TCRs seen for DRB1 alleles and the fewest for HLA-C alleles. For the cohort, immune exposure information was limited to CMV serostatus. HLA typing was unavailable for some donors at each locus, so association tests used only the typed subset. The cohort was sequenced for TCR beta chains only, and without alpha or paired-chain data the features that could be detected were limited. In the study, around 150 TCR beta chains were listed as associated with cytomegalovirus. A group of highly shared sequence variants was considered likely to be a technical artifact of the sequencing pipeline. A later analysis reported that several top co-occurrence clusters appeared linked to parvovirus B19, influenza, CMV and Epstein-Barr virus.

As concerns this clone: Its antigen remains undetermined. Qualities for individual bases were not recorded, and no much larger clone is one base off.

Libraries were prepared through the immunoSEQ multiplex PCR assay. The multiplex PCR relied on a mix of 60 forward primers for TCR Vbeta segments and 13 reverse primers for TCR Jbeta segments. Amplification of the CDR3 region of rearranged TCR beta genes was performed with a multiplex PCR assay on genomic DNA. Amplified TCR beta libraries were sequenced as 87-base-pair reads on the Illumina HiSeq System. On the study's bioinformatics: A later analysis counted about 80 million unique TCR beta chains across the 670 or so repertoires, and about 10 million of these chains were shared by at least two donors. Raw reads were error-corrected and collapsed into unique sequences with a nearest-neighbor algorithm that merged closely related sequences to remove PCR and sequencing errors. Alignment of CDR3 sequences to IMGT reference sequences was used to assign V, D and J gene segments. For a sequence to be retained, a match of at least six nucleotides was required to both a V gene segment and a J gene segment. Rearrangements were called productive when the CDR3 lacked stop codons and stayed in frame with V and J; all others were non-productive. CDR3 was defined according to IMGT convention as the region running from the second conserved V-encoded cysteine to the conserved J-encoded phenylalanine. The earlier analysis of some 540 of the donors excluded any sequence lacking an unambiguous match to a single V gene segment. An earlier analysis of 587 of the donors called V segments functional above 56.7% productive rearrangements and segregating when the between-donor standard deviation exceeded 5%. A statistical classification framework was developed to diagnose cytomegalovirus status using the catalog of TCR beta chain sequences. In a later analysis, V and J genes were assigned by comparing TCR nucleotide sequences against IMGT/GENE-DB human TR gene sequences. In a later analysis, CDR3 sequences and most-parsimonious VDJ recombination scenarios were assigned using the TCRdist pipeline. A later analysis defined each TCR beta chain by its CDR3 amino acid sequence plus V-gene family, and excluded reads lacking a unique V-gene family. To address suspected cross-contamination and a sequencing artifact, a later analysis removed 550 to 750 highly shared, low-generation-probability nucleotide sequences. In a later analysis, a clonal expansion index for each public chain was calculated from normalized within-repertoire ranks of inferred template counts. In a later analysis, generation probabilities were computed using a VDJ recombination model fitted to out-of-frame rearrangements, and the results were checked against IGoR. A later analysis scored TCR-TCR, TCR-HLA and TCR-CMV co-occurrence with hypergeometric tests, applying a repertoire-size bias correction to TCR pairs. False discovery rates were estimated in a later analysis by permuting HLA or CMV assignments 20 times. In a later analysis, co-occurring TCRs were grouped using DBSCAN, and TCRdist sequence similarity was added for clustering within HLA-allele-positive subsets. Repertoires with fewer than 30,000 or more than 120,000 public chains were left out of co-occurrence clustering, as were five repertoires with anomalous nucleotide sharing. TCRdb holds this immuneACCESS table with in-frame rearrangements only. Some clones are missing; in checked studies, unresolved V genes explain under half, and the rest has no known cause. V and J calls and clone size come straight from that table; D and trimming were deduced from the DNA. Present in this sample are over 100,000 clones, around 79% of which were seen just once. 3.3% of the sample comes from the top ten.

Per the germline V gene, SGHDT is the CDR1 and YYEEEE is the CDR2. Trimming leaves V shorter by 4 bases and J shorter by 4 bases, with the junction holding 10 bases beyond the gene matches. From the cysteine up to the phenylalanine, the CDR3 has a length of 15 residues. Solely the CDR3 DNA is kept, with 45 bases framed from the first base. The cohort comprised fewer than 700 healthy bone marrow donors. All cohort members were sampled while nominally healthy, although unrecorded immune exposures were likely present. The donor was CMV seropositive and belonged to the group of about 290 seropositive cohort members. Each donor provided a peripheral blood sample, and peripheral blood mononuclear cells were used for TCR beta sequencing. The Qiagen DNeasy Blood Extraction Kit was used to extract genomic DNA from the blood cell samples.

The source material was PBMCs. This receptor was obtained from a woman aged 25 to 39 in good health and CMV-seropositive. This chain is built from TRBV5-6 and TRBJ2-5; TRBD2 lines up with 7 middle nucleotides. The CDR3 amino acid sequence is: CASSTPQAGLETQYF. The bases read TGTGCCAGCAGCACCCCCCAAGCGGGGCTAGAGACCCAGTACTTC. Here the CDR3 is joined to the reference TRBV5-6 and TRBJ2-5 genes, and the full variable domain is: DAGVTQSPTHLIKTRGQQVTLRCSPKSGHDTVSWYQQALGQGPQFIFQYYEEEERQRGNFPDRFSGHQFPNYSSELNVNALLLGDSALYLCASSTPQAGLETQYFGPGTRLLVL.